This T cell receptor beta chain was documented in a study of OX40 agonist ivuxolimab in advanced cancers. V was shortened by 5 bases and J by 1 base, with 20 bases between the two germline ends. The CDR3 totals 17 residues. Germline CDR1 and CDR2: SGHAT and FQNNGV. Data came from immunoSEQ multiplex PCR; TCRdb stores just in-frame clones and leaves some out. The sample lists 98,000 or so clones; approximately 95% were seen once. The gene calls are TRBV11-2 and TRBJ2-5; D is possibly TRBD1 (6 bases). Specimen: CD4+ or CD8+ T cells sorted from blood, collected in a trial of the OX40 agonist ivuxolimab. The sequence derives from an adult with an advanced solid tumor such as melanoma, head and neck, liver or kidney cancer. As DNA, the CDR3 is TGTGCCAGCAGCCCCGACCGACAGGTTCAGGTCCAAGAGACCCAGTACTTC. This gives the protein CASSPDRQVQVQETQYF. The full variable domain, rest sourced from reference TRBV11-2 and TRBJ2-5, is EAGVAQSPRYKIIEKRQSVAFWCNPISGHATLYWYQQILGQGPKLLIQFQNNGVVDDSQLPKDRFSAERLKGVDSTLKIQPAKLEDSAVYLCASSPDRQVQVQETQYFGPGTRLLVL.